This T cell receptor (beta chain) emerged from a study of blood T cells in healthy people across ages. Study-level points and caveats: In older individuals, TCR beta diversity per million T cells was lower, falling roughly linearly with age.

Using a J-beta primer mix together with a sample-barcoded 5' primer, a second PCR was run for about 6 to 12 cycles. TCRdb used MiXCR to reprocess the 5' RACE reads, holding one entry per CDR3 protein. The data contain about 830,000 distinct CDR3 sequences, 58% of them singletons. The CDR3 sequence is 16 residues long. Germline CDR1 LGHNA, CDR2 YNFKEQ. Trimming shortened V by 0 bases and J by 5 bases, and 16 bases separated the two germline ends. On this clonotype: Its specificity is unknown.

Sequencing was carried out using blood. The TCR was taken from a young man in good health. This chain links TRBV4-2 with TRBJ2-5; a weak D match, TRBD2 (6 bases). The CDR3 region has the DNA TGTGCCAGCAGCCAAGATCAGGGATTGGAGGGGGAGACCCAGTACTTC. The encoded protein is CASSQDQGLEGETQYF.